This T cell receptor beta chain was identified in a study of blood T cell repertoires in COVID-19. Per the original methods: Estimated nucleated cell counts came from reference gene primer amplification. The repertoire was sequenced with immunoSEQ multiplex PCR; TCRdb's copy has only in-frame clones and lacks some. The V and J calls and clone size come from that table; D and trimming were worked out from the DNA. The data contain about 93,000 clones, 86% of them singletons. Germline CDR1 reads LNHDA; CDR2 reads SQIVND (reference sequence). There are 12 residues in the CDR3. V lost 4 bases and J 10 bases, leaving 14 bases between the germline ends.

This TCR came from a woman of 80 years or more with acute or convalescent COVID-19. This chain links TRBV19 with TRBJ2-7; possible D gene TRBD1, 6 bases. Sequences were obtained from peripheral blood. CDR3 sequence: CASSKDRGQQYF. The CDR3, as DNA: TGTGCCAGTAGTAAGGACAGAGGGCAACAGTACTTC.